This T cell receptor beta chain was identified in a study of blood T cell repertoires in COVID-19. The overall study: There were acute and convalescent COVID-19 samples, and they came from the United States, Italy and Spain. Sample material is recorded as cDNA or gDNA derived from T cells, B-cell-depleted T cells, or PBMCs.

Germline values: CDR1 SGHRS, CDR2 YFSETQ. This CDR3 comprises 14 residues. V shed 4 bases and J shed 7 bases, with 15 bases lying between them. In the study's own analysis: Nucleated cell number was recorded as an estimate derived from reference gene primer amplification. TCRdb's table, derived via immunoSEQ multiplex PCR, lists solely in-frame clones and lacks some. V, J and clone size derive from that table, while D and trimming were established from the DNA sequence. The data show about 220,000 clones, with 80% to 90% seen just once and 4% to 6% held by the top ten. The rearrangement joins TRBV5-1 to TRBJ2-1; weak D call: TRBD2 (5 bases). Sequenced material: peripheral blood. The sequence was obtained from a woman aged 60-70 years who had recovered from COVID-19. The CDR3, as DNA: TGCGCCAGCAGCCCTGGTGGAAGGGAGAATGAGCAGTTCTTC. This gives the protein CASSPGGRENEQFF.